What follows describes a single TCR beta chain. These data are taken from a study of blood T cell repertoires in COVID-19. Germline CDR1 reads MGHDK; CDR2 reads SYGVNS. Trimming took 1 base from V and 7 from J, leaving 16 bases between them. The CDR3 consists of 15 residues. Original data processing: Reference gene primer amplification gave nucleated cell count estimates. The assay was immunoSEQ multiplex PCR, and TCRdb's table has in-frame clones only and misses some. V, J and clone size are taken as reported in that table, and D and trimming were inferred from the DNA itself. Among over 60,000 clones listed, around 80% were seen once.

Input material: peripheral blood. The TCR originated in a human donor in a cohort sampled during active COVID-19. The chain links TRBV25-1 to TRBJ1-2; D not certain. CDR3 coding DNA: TGTGCCAGCAGTGAATTCTGGGAGGGCTCTTCTGGCTACACCTTC. Amino acids: CASSEFWEGSSGYTF.